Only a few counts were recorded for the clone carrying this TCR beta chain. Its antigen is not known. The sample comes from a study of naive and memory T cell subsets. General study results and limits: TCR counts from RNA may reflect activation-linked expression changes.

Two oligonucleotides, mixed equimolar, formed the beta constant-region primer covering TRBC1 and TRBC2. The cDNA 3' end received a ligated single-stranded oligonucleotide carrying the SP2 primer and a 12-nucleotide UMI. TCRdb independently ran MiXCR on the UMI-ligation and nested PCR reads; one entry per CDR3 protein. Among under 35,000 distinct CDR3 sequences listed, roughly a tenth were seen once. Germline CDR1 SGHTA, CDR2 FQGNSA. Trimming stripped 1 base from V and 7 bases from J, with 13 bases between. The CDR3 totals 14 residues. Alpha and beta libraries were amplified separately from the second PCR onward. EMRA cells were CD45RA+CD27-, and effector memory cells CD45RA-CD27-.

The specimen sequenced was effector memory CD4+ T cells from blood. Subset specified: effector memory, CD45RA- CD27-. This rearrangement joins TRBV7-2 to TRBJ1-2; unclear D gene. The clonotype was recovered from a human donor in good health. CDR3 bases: TGTGCCAGCAGCTTAGTCCCGGGGTATGGTGGCTACACCTTC. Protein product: CASSLVPGYGGYTF.